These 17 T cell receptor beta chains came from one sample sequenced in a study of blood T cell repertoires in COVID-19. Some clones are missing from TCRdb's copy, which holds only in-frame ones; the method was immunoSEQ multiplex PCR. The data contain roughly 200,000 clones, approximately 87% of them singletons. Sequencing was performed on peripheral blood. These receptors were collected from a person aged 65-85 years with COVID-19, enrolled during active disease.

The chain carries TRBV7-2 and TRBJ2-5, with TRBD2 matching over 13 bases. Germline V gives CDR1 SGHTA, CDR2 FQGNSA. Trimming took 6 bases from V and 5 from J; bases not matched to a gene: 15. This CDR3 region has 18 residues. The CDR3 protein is CASSFPLTSGGALETQYF. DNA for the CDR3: TGTGCCAGCAGTTTCCCACTAACTAGCGGGGGGGCTCTGGAGACCCAGTACTTC.

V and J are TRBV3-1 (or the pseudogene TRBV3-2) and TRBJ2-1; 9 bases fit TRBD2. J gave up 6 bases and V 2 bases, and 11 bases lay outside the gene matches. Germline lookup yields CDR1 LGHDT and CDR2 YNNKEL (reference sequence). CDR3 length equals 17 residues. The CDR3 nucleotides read TGTGCCAGCAGCCAACCTATTGGCGGGGGGGCCCCCAATGAGCAGTTCTTC. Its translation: CASSQPIGGGAPNEQFF.

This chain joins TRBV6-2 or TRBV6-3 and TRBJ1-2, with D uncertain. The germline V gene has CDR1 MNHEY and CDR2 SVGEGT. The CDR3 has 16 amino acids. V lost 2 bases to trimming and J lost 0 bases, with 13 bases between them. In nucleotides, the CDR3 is TGTGCCAGCAGTTACCCGTCGGTCATTTCTAACTATGGCTACACCTTC. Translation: CASSYPSVISNYGYTF.

CDR3: CASSLEGGLTGNTIYF. The CDR3 DNA follows: TGTGCCAGCAGCTTAGAAGGGGGCCTAACCGGAAACACCATATATTTT. This chain links TRBV7-3 with TRBJ1-3; TRBD1 aligns across 7 bases. The CDR3 loop spans 16 amino acids. Per germline, CDR1 SGHTA and CDR2 FQGTGA. Germline trimming cut 2 bases from V and 4 bases from J; bases unmatched to any gene: 8.

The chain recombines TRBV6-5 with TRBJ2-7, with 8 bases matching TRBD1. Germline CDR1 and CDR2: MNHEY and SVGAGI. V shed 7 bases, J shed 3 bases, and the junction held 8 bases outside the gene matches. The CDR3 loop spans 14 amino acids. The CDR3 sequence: CASMQGAGVYEQYF. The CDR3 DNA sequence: TGTGCCAGCATGCAGGGGGCTGGGGTCTACGAGCAGTACTTC.

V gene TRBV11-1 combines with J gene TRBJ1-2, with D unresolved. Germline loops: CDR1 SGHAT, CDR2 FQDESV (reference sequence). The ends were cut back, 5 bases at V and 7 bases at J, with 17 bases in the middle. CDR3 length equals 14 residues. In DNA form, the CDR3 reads TGTGCCAGCAGCCCAGGTTTTGCGGGGTTTGGCTACACCTTC. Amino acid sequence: CASSPGFAGFGYTF. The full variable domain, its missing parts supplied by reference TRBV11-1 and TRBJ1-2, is EAEVAQSPRYKITEKSQAVAFWCDPISGHATLYWYRQILGQGPELLVQFQDESVVDDSQLPKDRFSAERLKGVDSTLKIQPAELGDSAMYLCASSPGFAGFGYTFGSGTRLTVV.

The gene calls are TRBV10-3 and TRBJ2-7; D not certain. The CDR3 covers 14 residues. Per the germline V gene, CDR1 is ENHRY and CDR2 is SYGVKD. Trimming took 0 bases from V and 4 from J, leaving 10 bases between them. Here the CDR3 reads CAISESVQNYEQYF. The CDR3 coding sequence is TGTGCCATCAGTGAGTCGGTCCAGAATTACGAGCAGTACTTC.

The CDR3 nucleotides are TGTGCCAGCAGCTTAACCGACAGGGTTGGGAATTCACCCCTCCACTTT. As protein: CASSLTDRVGNSPLHF. The chain links TRBV7-8 to TRBJ1-6; TRBD1 matches 7 bases. V gave up 2 bases and J gave up 7 bases; unmatched junction bases: 8. The CDR3 is made up of 16 amino acids. In germline, CDR1 is SGHVS, CDR2 FQNEAQ.

CDR3 sequence reads: CSVSQGWIDQPQHF. The CDR3 coding sequence is TGCAGCGTTTCACAGGGGTGGATAGACCAGCCCCAGCATTTT. This chain joins TRBV29-1 and TRBJ1-5; 7 bases are a match to TRBD1. Germline CDR1 and CDR2: SQVTM and ANQGSEA. The CDR3 runs 14 residues. V trimming: 5 bases; J trimming: 7 bases; junction bases outside the gene matches: 11.

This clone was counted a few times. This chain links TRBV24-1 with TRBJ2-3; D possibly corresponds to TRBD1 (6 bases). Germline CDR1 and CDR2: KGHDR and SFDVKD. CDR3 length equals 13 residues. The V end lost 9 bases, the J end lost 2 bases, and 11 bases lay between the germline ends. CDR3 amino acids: CATEGQNTDTQYF. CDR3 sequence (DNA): TGTGCCACCGAGGGACAAAACACAGATACGCAGTATTTT.

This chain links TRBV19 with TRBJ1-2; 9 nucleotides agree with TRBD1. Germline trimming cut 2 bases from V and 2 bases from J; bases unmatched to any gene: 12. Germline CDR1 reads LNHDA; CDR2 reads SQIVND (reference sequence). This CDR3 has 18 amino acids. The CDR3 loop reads CASSIPGQGRMRNYGYTF. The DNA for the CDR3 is TGTGCCAGTAGTATACCGGGACAGGGTCGAATGAGGAACTATGGCTACACCTTC.

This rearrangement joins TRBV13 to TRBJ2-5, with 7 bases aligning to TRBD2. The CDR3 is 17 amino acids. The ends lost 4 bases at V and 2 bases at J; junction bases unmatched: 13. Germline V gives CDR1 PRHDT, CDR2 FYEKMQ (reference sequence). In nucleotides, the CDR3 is TGTGCCAGCAGCTCACGGGCGGGACTACTAGCGCAAGAGACCCAGTACTTC. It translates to CASSSRAGLLAQETQYF. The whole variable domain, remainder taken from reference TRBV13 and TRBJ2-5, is AAGVIQSPRHLIKEKRETATLKCYPIPRHDTVYWYQQGPGQDPQFLISFYEKMQSDKGSIPDRFSAQQFSDYHSELNMSSLELGDSALYFCASSSRAGLLAQETQYFGPGTRLLVL.

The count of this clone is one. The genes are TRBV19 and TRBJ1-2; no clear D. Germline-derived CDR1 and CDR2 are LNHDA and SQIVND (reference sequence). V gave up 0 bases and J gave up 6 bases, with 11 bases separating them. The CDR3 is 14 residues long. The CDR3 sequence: CASSIDRDKNGYTF. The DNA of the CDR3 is TGTGCCAGTAGTATAGACCGGGATAAGAATGGCTACACCTTC.

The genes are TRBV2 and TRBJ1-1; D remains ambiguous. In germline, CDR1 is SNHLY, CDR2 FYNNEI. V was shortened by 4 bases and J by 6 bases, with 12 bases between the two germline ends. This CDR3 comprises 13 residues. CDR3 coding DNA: TGTGCCAGCAGTGTTAGTCGACAATCTGAAGCTTTCTTT. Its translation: CASSVSRQSEAFF.

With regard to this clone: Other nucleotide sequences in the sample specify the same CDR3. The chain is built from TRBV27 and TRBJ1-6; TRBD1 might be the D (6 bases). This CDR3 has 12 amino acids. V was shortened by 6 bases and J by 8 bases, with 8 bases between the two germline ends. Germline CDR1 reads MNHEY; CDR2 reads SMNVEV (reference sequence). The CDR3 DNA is TGTGCCAGCAGCTACAGGGATTCACCCCTCCACTTT. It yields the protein CASSYRDSPLHF.

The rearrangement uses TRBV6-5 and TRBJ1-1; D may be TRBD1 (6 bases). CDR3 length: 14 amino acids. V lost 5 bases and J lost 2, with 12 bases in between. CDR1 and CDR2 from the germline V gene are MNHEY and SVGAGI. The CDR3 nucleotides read TGTGCCAGCAGTCGAACAGGGTTAAACACTGAAGCTTTCTTT. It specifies CASSRTGLNTEAFF.

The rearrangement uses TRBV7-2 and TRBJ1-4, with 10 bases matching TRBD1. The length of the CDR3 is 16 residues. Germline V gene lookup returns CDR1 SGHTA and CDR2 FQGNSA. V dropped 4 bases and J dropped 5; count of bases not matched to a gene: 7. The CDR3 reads CASSSPLGQGNEKLFF. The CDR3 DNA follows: TGTGCCAGCAGCTCGCCGTTGGGACAGGGGAATGAAAAACTGTTTTTT.